The 11 T cell receptor beta chains below come from one sample, sequenced in a study of cytomegalovirus exposure and HLA in healthy donors. The PCR was carried out with 60 Vbeta primers and 13 Jbeta primers. Sequencing was performed with immunoSEQ multiplex PCR; in TCRdb, only in-frame clones are kept and a portion is missing. The sample carries roughly 150,000 clones, more than 75% recorded once. Sequenced: PBMCs. The source is a girl aged 2-10 years in good health and CMV-seropositive.

The gene calls are TRBV5-6 and TRBJ2-5; 11 bases agree with TRBD1. V lost 4 bases and J lost 1; bases outside the gene matches: 9. The CDR3 runs 17 residues. The germline V gene has CDR1 SGHDT and CDR2 YYEEEE. CDR3 in DNA: TGTGCCAGCAGCCGGGACAGGGGGGAAGTCGGCCAAGAGACCCAGTACTTC. It is translated as CASSRDRGEVGQETQYF.

V gene TRBV7-9 combines with J gene TRBJ2-3; a weak D match, TRBD1 (6 bases). V was trimmed by 4 bases and J by 6 bases, leaving 11 bases between them. Germline lookup yields CDR1 SEHNR and CDR2 FQNEAQ (reference sequence). The CDR3 length is 13 residues. CDR3 region: CASSSLGQDTQYF. The CDR3 DNA is TGTGCCAGCAGCTCACTAGGACAGGATACGCAGTATTTT.

This chain joins TRBV14 and TRBJ2-7; D might be TRBD2 (5 bases). Germline CDR1 SGHDN, CDR2 FVKESK. The CDR3 is made up of 15 amino acids. Trimming took off 5 bases at V and 1 base at J, with 15 bases between the two ends. CDR3 sequence reads: CASSSTGSGSYEQYF. CDR3 bases: TGTGCCAGCAGCTCGACGGGCAGCGGATCCTACGAGCAGTACTTC. Using reference TRBV14 and TRBJ2-7 for the parts outside the CDR3, the full variable domain is EAGVTQFPSHSVIEKGQTVTLRCDPISGHDNLYWYRRVMGKEIKFLLHFVKESKQDESGMPNNRFLAERTGGTYSTLKVQPAELEDSGVYFCASSSTGSGSYEQYFGPGTRLTVT.

This chain joins TRBV2 and TRBJ2-2, with 9 bases aligning to TRBD1. The CDR3 extends over 15 amino acids. V lost 6 bases to trimming and J lost 5 bases; unmatched junction nucleotides: 7. CDR1 is SNHLY, CDR2 FYNNEI, per germline. The CDR3 spells CASSRDREKTGELFF. The CDR3 region has the DNA TGTGCCAGCAGCCGGGACAGGGAAAAAACCGGGGAGCTGTTTTTT.

The V gene is TRBV6-5, the J gene TRBJ1-3, with no clear D. The CDR3 is 13 residues long. V was clipped by 2 bases and J by 4 bases, with 6 bases between them. Germline CDR1 is MNHEY and CDR2 is SVGAGI. The CDR3 DNA reads as TGTGCCAGCAGTTACGGCAGGGGAAACACCATATATTTT. The encoded protein is CASSYGRGNTIYF.

CDR3 sequence: CAIRGLAGKMGELFF. The CDR3 DNA sequence: TGTGCCATCAGAGGACTAGCGGGAAAGATGGGGGAGCTGTTTTTT. The chain carries TRBV10-3 and TRBJ2-2; 12 nucleotides line up with TRBD2. The length of the CDR3 is 15 residues. The junction had 7 bases not matched to a gene; V was cut back by 6 bases and J by 8 bases. CDR1 is ENHRY, CDR2 SYGVKD, per germline.

The V gene is TRBV28, the J gene TRBJ1-4; possible D gene TRBD1, 6 bases. Germline-derived CDR1 and CDR2 are MDHEN and SYDVKM. Trimming took off 5 bases at V and 8 bases at J, with 15 bases between the two ends. This CDR3 has 14 residues. CDR3 bases: TGTGCCAGCAGTAGGGACACACTCAGAGAAAAACTGTTTTTT. Amino acid sequence: CASSRDTLREKLFF.

The chain joins TRBV5-6 to TRBJ2-5; 9 bases agree with TRBD2. Trimming removed 0 bases from V and 4 bases from J; junction bases left unmatched: 4. This CDR3 region has 15 residues. Germline CDR1 and CDR2: SGHDT and YYEEEE. The CDR3 here is CASSLVSGRRETQYF. In nucleotides, the CDR3 is TGTGCCAGCAGCTTGGTCAGCGGGAGGAGAGAGACCCAGTACTTC.

V and J are TRBV7-8 and TRBJ2-7; TRBD1 is a possible D gene (6 bases). This CDR3 is built from 16 residues. Trimming took off 4 bases at V and 3 bases at J, with 19 bases between the two ends. The germline CDR1 and CDR2 sequences are SGHVS and FQNEAQ. CDR3 in DNA: TGTGCCAGCAGCTACGGTCTGGGGGCGTCTCTCTACGAGCAGTACTTC. Translated: CASSYGLGASLYEQYF. The full variable domain, its missing parts supplied by reference TRBV7-8 and TRBJ2-7, is GAGVSQSPRYKVAKRGQDVALRCDPISGHVSLFWYQQALGQGPEFLTYFQNEAQLDKSGLPSDRFFAERPEGSVSTLKIQRTQQEDSAVYLCASSYGLGASLYEQYFGPGTRLTVT.

The gene calls are TRBV19 and TRBJ2-1; TRBD2 matches 8 bases. The CDR3 has 14 residues. Germline lookup yields CDR1 LNHDA and CDR2 SQIVND (reference sequence). The ends lost 6 bases at V and 4 bases at J; junction bases unmatched: 5. CDR3 coding DNA: TGTGCCAGTAGACCGGGACTAGGGTACAATGAGCAGTTCTTC. This gives the protein CASRPGLGYNEQFF.

The chain combines TRBV7-9 with TRBJ2-3; D uncertain. This CDR3 region has 15 residues. V dropped 1 base and J dropped 2 bases, with 10 bases sitting between them. CDR1 and CDR2 from the germline V gene are SEHNR and FQNEAQ (reference sequence). This chain's CDR3 is CASSLERSHTDTQYF. The CDR3 bases are TGTGCCAGCAGCTTAGAACGGTCCCACACAGATACGCAGTATTTT.